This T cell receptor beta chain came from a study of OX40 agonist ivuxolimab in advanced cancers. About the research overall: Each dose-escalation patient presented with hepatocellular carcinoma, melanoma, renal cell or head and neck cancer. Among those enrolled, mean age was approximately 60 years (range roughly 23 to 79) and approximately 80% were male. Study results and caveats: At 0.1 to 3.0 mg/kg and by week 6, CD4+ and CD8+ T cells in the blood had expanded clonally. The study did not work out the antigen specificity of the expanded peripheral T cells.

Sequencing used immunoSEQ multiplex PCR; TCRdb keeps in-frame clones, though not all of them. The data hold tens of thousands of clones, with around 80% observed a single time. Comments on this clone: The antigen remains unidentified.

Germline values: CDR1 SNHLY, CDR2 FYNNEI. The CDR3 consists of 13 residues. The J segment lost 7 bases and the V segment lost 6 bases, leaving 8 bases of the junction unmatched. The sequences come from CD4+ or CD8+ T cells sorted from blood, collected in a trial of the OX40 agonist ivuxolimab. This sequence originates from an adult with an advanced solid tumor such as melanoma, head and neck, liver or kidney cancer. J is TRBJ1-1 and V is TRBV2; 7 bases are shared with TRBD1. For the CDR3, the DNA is TGTGCCAGCAGGGCCCTGGGACAGCTTGAAGCTTTCTTT. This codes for CASRALGQLEAFF.